The clone carrying this T cell receptor (beta chain) is deemed large. Its target is unknown. This entry belongs to a study of T cell clonotyping in hematopoietic cell transplantation. Profiling relied on immunoSEQ multiplex PCR, and the TCRdb table lists in-frame clones only, not all of them. The data contain some 30,000 clones, approximately 90% of them singletons. Study outcomes and limitations: Graft donor and pretransplant recipient Inverse Simpson Index values predicted broader posttransplant TCR diversity. No sorting was done, leaving CD4 and CD8 contributions mixed.

The origin of this receptor is a female patient aged 50-59 years who had an allogeneic stem cell transplant from a related donor, so the T cells may come from the graft donor. Some clones in this sample may be carry-over from other donors' samples. The material was PBMCs, obtained 100 days after allogeneic stem cell transplant.

CDR3 DNA sequence: TGTGCCAGCAGCCTCTCGCAGGGCAGCGGACAGGAAAAACTGTTTTTT. It codes for CASSLSQGSGQEKLFF. The V call is TRBV9, the J call TRBJ1-4, with a weak D call TRBD1 (6 bases). This CDR3 has 16 amino acids. V was trimmed by 4 bases and J by 8 bases, leaving 21 bases between them. The germline CDR1 and CDR2 sequences are SGDLS and YYNGEE. Full variable domain (rest looked up from reference TRBV9 and TRBJ1-4): DSGVTQTPKHLITATGQRVTLRCSPRSGDLSVYWYQQSLDQGLQFLIQYYNGEERAKGNILERFSAQQFPDLHSELNLSSLELGDSALYFCASSLSQGSGQEKLFFGSGTQLSVL.